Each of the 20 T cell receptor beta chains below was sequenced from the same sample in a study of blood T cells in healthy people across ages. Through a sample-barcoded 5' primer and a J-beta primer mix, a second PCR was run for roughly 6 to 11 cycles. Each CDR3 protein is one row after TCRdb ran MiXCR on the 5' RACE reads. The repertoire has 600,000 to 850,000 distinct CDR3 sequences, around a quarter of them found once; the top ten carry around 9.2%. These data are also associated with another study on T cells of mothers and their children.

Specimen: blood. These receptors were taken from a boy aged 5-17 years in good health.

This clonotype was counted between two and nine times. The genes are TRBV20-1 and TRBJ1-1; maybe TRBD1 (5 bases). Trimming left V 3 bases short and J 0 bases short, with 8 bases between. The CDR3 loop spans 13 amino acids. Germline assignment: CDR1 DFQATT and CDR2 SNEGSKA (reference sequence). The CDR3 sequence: CSAREDMNTEAFF. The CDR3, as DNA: TGCAGTGCTAGGGAGGACATGAACACTGAAGCTTTCTTT.

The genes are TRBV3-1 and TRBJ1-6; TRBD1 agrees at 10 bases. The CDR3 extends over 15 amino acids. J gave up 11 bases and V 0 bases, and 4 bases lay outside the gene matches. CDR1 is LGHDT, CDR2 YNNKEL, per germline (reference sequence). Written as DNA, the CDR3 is TGTGCCAGCAGCCAAGAGGGACAGGGGCGAACACCCCTCCACTTT. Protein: CASSQEGQGRTPLHF. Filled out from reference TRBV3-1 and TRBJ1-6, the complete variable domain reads DTAVSQTPKYLVTQMGNDKSIKCEQNLGHDTMYWYKQDSKKFLKIMFSYNNKELIINETVPNRFSPKSPDKAHLNLHINSLELGDSAVYFCASSQEGQGRTPLHFGNGTRLTVT.

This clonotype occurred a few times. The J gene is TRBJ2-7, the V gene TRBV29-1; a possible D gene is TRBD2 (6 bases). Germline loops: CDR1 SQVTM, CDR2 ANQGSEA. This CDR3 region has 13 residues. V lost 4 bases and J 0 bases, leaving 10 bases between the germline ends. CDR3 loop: CSVAGLFSYEQYF. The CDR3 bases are TGCAGCGTTGCTGGACTATTCTCCTACGAGCAGTACTTC.

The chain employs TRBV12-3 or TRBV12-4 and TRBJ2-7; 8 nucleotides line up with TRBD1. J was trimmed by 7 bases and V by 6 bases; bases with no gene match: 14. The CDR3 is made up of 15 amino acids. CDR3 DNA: TGTGCCAGCAGAAACCACGGACAGGGCCGAATAGAGCAGTACTTC. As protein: CASRNHGQGRIEQYF.

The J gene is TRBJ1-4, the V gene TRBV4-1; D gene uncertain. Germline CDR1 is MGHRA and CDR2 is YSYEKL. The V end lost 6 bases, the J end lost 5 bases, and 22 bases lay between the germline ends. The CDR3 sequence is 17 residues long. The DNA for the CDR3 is TGCGCCAGCAGGGTAAAAATGACCTCGAAAGGAAATGAAAAACTGTTTTTT. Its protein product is CASRVKMTSKGNEKLFF.

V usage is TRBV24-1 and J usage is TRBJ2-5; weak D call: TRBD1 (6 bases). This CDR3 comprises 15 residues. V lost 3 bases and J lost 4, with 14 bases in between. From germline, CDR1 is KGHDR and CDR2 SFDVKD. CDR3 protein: CATSDPGDSRETQYF. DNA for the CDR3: TGTGCCACCAGTGATCCAGGGGATTCGAGAGAGACCCAGTACTTC.

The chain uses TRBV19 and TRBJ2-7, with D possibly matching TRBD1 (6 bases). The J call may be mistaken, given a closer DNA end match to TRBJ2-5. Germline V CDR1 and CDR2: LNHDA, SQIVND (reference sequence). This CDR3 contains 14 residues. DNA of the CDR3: TGTGCCAGTAGTCTCACAGGGCTGGCGGAGACCCAGTACTTC. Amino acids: CASSLTGLAETQYF.

CDR3 amino acids: CASSQSRQGGQYF. The CDR3 nucleotides are TGTGCCAGCAGCCAAAGCCGACAGGGAGGGCAGTACTTC. The chain employs TRBV14 and TRBJ2-5, with D tentatively TRBD1 or TRBD2 (7 bases each). CDR1 is SGHDN, CDR2 FVKESK, per germline. This CDR3 region has 13 residues. The V and J ends lost 2 bases and 11 bases respectively, with 15 bases between them.

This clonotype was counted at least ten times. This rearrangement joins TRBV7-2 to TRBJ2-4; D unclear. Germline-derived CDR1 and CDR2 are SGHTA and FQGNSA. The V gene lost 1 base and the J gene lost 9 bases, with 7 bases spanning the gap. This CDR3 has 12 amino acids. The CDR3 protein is CASSLVPSIQYF. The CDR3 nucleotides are TGTGCCAGCAGCTTAGTCCCCAGCATTCAGTACTTC.

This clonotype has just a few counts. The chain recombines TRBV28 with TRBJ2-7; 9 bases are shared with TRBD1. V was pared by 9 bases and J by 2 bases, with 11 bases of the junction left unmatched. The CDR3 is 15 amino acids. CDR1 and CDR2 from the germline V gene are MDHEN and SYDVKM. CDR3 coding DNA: TGTGCCAGTAGTACCCCGGGACAGGGACCCTACGAGCAGTACTTC. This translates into CASSTPGQGPYEQYF.

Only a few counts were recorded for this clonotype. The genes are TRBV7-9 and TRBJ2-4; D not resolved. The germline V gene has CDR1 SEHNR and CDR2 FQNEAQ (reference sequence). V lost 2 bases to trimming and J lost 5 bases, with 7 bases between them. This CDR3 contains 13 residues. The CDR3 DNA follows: TGTGCCAGCAGCTTAACTATTCAAAACATTCAGTACTTC. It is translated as CASSLTIQNIQYF.

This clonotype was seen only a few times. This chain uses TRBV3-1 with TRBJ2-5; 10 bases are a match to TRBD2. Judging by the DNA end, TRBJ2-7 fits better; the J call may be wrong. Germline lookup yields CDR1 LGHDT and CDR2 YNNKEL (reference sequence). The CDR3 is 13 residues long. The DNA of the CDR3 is TGTGCCAGCTCAGTAGGACTAGCGGTCGAGCAGTACTTC. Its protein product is CASSVGLAVEQYF.

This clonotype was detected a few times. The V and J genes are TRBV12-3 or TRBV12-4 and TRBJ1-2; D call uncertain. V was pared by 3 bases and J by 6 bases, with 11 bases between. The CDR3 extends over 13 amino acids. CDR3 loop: CASSFPGDHGYTF. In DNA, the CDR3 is TGTGCCAGCAGTTTCCCCGGGGATCATGGCTACACCTTC.

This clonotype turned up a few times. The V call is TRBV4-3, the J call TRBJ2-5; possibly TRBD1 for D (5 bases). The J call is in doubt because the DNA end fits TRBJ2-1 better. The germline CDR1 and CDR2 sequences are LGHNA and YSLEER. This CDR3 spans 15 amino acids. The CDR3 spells CASSQGRGTRNEQFF. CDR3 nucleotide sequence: TGCGCCAGCAGCCAAGGAAGGGGTACACGGAATGAGCAGTTCTTC.

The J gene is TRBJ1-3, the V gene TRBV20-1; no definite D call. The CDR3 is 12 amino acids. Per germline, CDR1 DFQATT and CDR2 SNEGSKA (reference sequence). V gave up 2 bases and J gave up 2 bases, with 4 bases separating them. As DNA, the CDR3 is TGCAGTGCTAGACAGCCTGGAAACACCATATATTTT. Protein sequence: CSARQPGNTIYF.

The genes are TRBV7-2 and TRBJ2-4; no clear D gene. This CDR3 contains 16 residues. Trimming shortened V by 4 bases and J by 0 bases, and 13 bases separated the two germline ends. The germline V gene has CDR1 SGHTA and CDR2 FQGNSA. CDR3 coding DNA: TGTGCCAGCAGCTCCGCGACGGGTCTAGCCAAAAACATTCAGTACTTC. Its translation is CASSSATGLAKNIQYF.

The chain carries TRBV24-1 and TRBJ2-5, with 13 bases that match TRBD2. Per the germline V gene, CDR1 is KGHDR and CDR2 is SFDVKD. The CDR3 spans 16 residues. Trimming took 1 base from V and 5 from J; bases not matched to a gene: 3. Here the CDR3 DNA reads TGTGCCACCAGTGATTTACTAGCGGGGGGGCTCGAGACCCAGTACTTC. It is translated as CATSDLLAGGLETQYF.

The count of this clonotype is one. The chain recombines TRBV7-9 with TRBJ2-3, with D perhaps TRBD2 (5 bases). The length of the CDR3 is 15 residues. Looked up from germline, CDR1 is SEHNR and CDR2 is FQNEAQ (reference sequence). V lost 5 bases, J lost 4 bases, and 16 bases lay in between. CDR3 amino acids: CASSPTFELADTQYF. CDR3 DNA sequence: TGTGCCAGCAGCCCGACGTTCGAACTAGCAGATACGCAGTATTTT.

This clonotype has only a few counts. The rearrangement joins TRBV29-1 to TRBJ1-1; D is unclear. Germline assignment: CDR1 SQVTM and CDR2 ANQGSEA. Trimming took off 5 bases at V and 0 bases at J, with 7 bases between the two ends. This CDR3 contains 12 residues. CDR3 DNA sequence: TGCAGCGTTAATCTTCTGAACACTGAAGCTTTCTTT. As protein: CSVNLLNTEAFF.

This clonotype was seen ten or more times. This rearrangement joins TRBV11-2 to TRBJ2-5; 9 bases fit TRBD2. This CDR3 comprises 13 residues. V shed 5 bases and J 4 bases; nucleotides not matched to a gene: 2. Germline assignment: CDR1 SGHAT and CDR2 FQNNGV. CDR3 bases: TGTGCCAGCAGCGCGGGACTAGCAGAGACCCAGTACTTC. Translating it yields CASSAGLAETQYF.